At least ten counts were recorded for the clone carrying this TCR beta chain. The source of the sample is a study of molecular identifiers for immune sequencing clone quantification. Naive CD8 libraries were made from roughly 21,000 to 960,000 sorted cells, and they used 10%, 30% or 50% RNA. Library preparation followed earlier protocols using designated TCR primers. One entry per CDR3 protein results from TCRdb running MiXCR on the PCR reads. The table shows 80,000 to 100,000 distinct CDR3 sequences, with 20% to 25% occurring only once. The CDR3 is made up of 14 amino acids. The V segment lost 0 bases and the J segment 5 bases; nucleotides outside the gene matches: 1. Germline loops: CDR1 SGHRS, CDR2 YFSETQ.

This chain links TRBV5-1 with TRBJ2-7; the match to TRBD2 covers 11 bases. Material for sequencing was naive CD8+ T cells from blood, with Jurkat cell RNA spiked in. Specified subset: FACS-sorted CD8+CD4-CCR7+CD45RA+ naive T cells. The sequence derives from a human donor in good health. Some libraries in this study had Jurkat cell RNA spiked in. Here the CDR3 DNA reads TGCGCCAGCAGCTTGGCTAGCGGGAGGAACGAGCAGTACTTC. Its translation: CASSLASGRNEQYF.